Following are 6 T cell receptor beta chains from one sample sequenced in a study of CXCR3-negative and CXCR3-positive naive CD8 T cells. Through 5' RACE with UMI labels, the TRB cDNA libraries were prepared. Reprocessing the 5' RACE reads, TCRdb reports a single entry for every CDR3 protein and omits DNA. Listed are tens of thousands of distinct CDR3 sequences; 1.5% to 2% falls within the top ten. Sequenced sample: naive CXCR3- CD8+ T cells from blood. Subset meaning: CD45RO-CCR7+CD27+CD95- naive CD8+ T cells lacking CXCR3 (TNR3-). Receptors originate from a human donor in good health. Some clones in this sample may be carry-over from other donors' samples.

The chain is built from TRBV15 and TRBJ1-1. The V gene's germline CDR1 is LNHNV and CDR2 YYDKDF (reference sequence). The CDR3 is made up of 14 amino acids. CDR3 sequence reads: CATTARSLATEAFF.

This sequence joins TRBV6-6 and TRBJ1-1. Germline CDR1 and CDR2: MNHNY and SVGAGI (reference sequence). The CDR3 length is 15 residues. CDR3 amino acids: CASSPPPDRNTEAFF.

This chain uses TRBV10-3 with TRBJ2-5; TCRdb's D gene call, TRBD2, goes unchecked for lack of DNA. The germline CDR1 and CDR2 sequences are ENHRY and SYGVKD. The CDR3 length is 13 residues. CDR3 amino acids: CAISDVGGETQYF.

J is TRBJ2-1 and V is TRBV29-1. From germline, CDR1 is SQVTM and CDR2 ANQGSEA. There are 11 residues in the CDR3. The CDR3 loop reads CSDKLYNEQFF.

The V call is TRBV7-9, the J call TRBJ2-7; TCRdb outputs TRBD2, but without DNA this stays unchecked. CDR1 is SEHNR and CDR2 is FQNEAQ in the germline V gene (reference sequence). The CDR3 has 15 amino acids. The CDR3 sequence: CACLTPGLATYEQYF.

This chain's CDR3 is CSVEVRGIGNTIYF. The chain couples TRBV29-1 to TRBJ1-3; absent DNA, TCRdb's TRBD1 call cannot be checked. CDR3 size: 14 residues. Germline-derived CDR1 and CDR2 are SQVTM and ANQGSEA.